This TCR beta chain was sequenced for a study of cytomegalovirus exposure and HLA in healthy donors. Whole-study findings and limits: Specific recognition of CMV antigens was confirmed in vitro for a few chains (all CMV-associated).

Each donor's status was that of a healthy bone marrow donor. The PCR contained 60 Vbeta and 13 Jbeta primers. Sequencing was performed with immunoSEQ multiplex PCR; in TCRdb, only in-frame clones are kept and a portion is missing. The sample shows about 170,000 clones, 80% of them seen only once. Note on this clone: Its antigen is unknown.

The CDR3 sequence is 17 residues long. The V gene lost 3 bases and the J gene lost 2 bases, with 18 bases spanning the gap. Germline V gene lookup returns CDR1 SGHDN and CDR2 FVKESK. Specimen: PBMCs. The TCR was taken from a young man in good health and CMV-seropositive. The genes are TRBV14 and TRBJ2-3, with D tentatively TRBD2 (5 bases). The DNA for the CDR3 is TGTGCCAGCAGCCACGGAAAGACTACCACGATCACAGATACGCAGTATTTT. Protein product: CASSHGKTTTITDTQYF. The full variable domain, with the rest looked up from reference TRBV14 and TRBJ2-3, is EAGVTQFPSHSVIEKGQTVTLRCDPISGHDNLYWYRRVMGKEIKFLLHFVKESKQDESGMPNNRFLAERTGGTYSTLKVQPAELEDSGVYFCASSHGKTTTITDTQYFGPGTRLTVL.